The 13 T cell receptor beta chains below were found in one sample sequenced in a study of T-cell memory formation after mild COVID-19. A single record per CDR3 protein comes from TCRdb applying MiXCR to the 5' RACE reads. In the table there are about 470,000 distinct CDR3 sequences, roughly 25% of which are singletons. Material for sequencing was PBMCs or a T cell subset sorted from them (not recorded which). All receptors come from an adult woman who had mild COVID-19 (a few samples of this study predate the infection). Cell type and time point are not known.

This clonotype appeared a few times. The chain joins TRBV5-1 to TRBJ2-1; 10 bases are shared with TRBD1. V lost 0 bases and J lost 8; bases outside the gene matches: 8. From germline, CDR1 is SGHRS and CDR2 YFSETQ. CDR3 size: 16 residues. CDR3 sequence (DNA): TGCGCCAGCAGCTTGGACGGGACAGGGGTATATGATGAGCAGTTCTTC. Residues: CASSLDGTGVYDEQFF. The variable domain in full, completed from reference TRBV5-1 and TRBJ2-1, reads KAGVTQTPRYLIKTRGQQVTLSCSPISGHRSVSWYQQTPGQGLQFLFEYFSETQRNKGNFPGRFSGRQFSNSRSEMNVSTLELGDSALYLCASSLDGTGVYDEQFFGPGTRLTVL.

The CDR3 nucleotides are TGTGCCAGCACCTCCCCCGGACAGGGAGGGACTGAAGCTTTCTTT. Translating gives CASTSPGQGGTEAFF. This sequence joins TRBV25-1 and TRBJ1-1, with 8 bases aligning to TRBD1. The length of the CDR3 is 15 residues. Unmatched junction bases numbered 12, after V lost 7 bases and J lost 5 bases. Germline CDR1 MGHDK, CDR2 SYGVNS.

This rearrangement joins TRBV7-8 to TRBJ2-1; 7 bases align to TRBD2. The CDR3 is 18 residues long. V shed 1 base and J 2 bases; nucleotides not matched to a gene: 11. Germline assignment: CDR1 SGHVS and CDR2 FQNEAQ. The CDR3 region has the DNA TGTGCCAGCAGCTTAGATGGTCAGCGGGATGGGACCTACAATGAGCAGTTCTTC. The encoded protein is CASSLDGQRDGTYNEQFF.

This clonotype was counted only a few times. This chain uses TRBV18 with TRBJ1-5, with unresolved D. V was trimmed by 2 bases and J by 6 bases, leaving 8 bases between them. The CDR3 consists of 13 residues. Germline CDR1 reads KGHSH; CDR2 reads LQKENI. The DNA for the CDR3 is TGTGCCAGCTCACCAGACGTGGGTCAGCCCCAGCATTTT. It yields the protein CASSPDVGQPQHF.

CDR3 protein: CASSVRDKTYNEQFF. In nucleotides, the CDR3 is TGTGCCAGCAGCGTTCGGGACAAGACCTACAATGAGCAGTTCTTC. The rearrangement joins TRBV9 to TRBJ2-1, with D perhaps matching TRBD1 (6 bases). The V and J ends lost 2 bases and 2 bases respectively, with 11 bases between them. The germline gives CDR1 SGDLS, CDR2 YYNGEE. The CDR3 extends over 15 amino acids.

V gene TRBV4-3 combines with J gene TRBJ1-1; no definite D call. V lost 0 bases, J lost 0 bases, and 8 bases lay in between. The germline gives CDR1 LGHNA, CDR2 YSLEER. This CDR3 comprises 15 residues. Here the CDR3 reads CASSQERQMNTEAFF. The DNA of the CDR3 is TGCGCCAGCAGCCAAGAAAGGCAGATGAACACTGAAGCTTTCTTT.

Here the CDR3 reads CATSDLKSGDQPQHF. CDR3 coding DNA: TGTGCCACCAGTGATTTGAAGTCGGGTGATCAGCCCCAGCATTTT. The chain has TRBV24-1 and TRBJ1-5; D uncertain. Germline V gives CDR1 KGHDR, CDR2 SFDVKD. The CDR3 contains 15 residues. V lost 0 bases and J lost 5, with 10 bases in between.

This clonotype appeared a few times. This chain joins TRBV7-9 and TRBJ1-2; unclear D gene. The V gene's germline CDR1 is SEHNR and CDR2 FQNEAQ (reference sequence). The V gene lost 6 bases and the J gene lost 6 bases, with 11 bases spanning the gap. The CDR3 has 12 residues. CDR3 coding DNA: TGTGCCAGCAGTGAACGGCAGGATGGCTACACCTTC. It translates to CASSERQDGYTF.

This clonotype occurred a few times. The J gene is TRBJ2-5, the V gene TRBV5-1; possible D gene TRBD1, 5 bases. The germline V gene has CDR1 SGHRS and CDR2 YFSETQ. Between the trimmed V and J ends, which lost 1 base and 3 bases, there was a span of 19 bases. The CDR3 is 17 residues long. This CDR3 is CASSLTPRAGSEETQYF. Here the CDR3 DNA reads TGCGCCAGCAGCTTGACGCCTCGGGCAGGGTCAGAAGAGACCCAGTACTTC.

V is TRBV24-1 and J is TRBJ2-5; 9 positions agree with TRBD1. V lost 4 bases to trimming and J lost 4 bases; unmatched junction nucleotides: 6. Germline values: CDR1 KGHDR, CDR2 SFDVKD. The CDR3 runs to 15 residues. CDR3 nucleotides: TGTGCCACCAGTGACCCCCGACAGGGGGTAGAGACCCAGTACTTC. It translates to CATSDPRQGVETQYF.

In this sample, this clonotype turned up a few times. V is TRBV29-1 and J is TRBJ1-1; TRBD1 might be the D (5 bases). V shed 2 bases and J shed 1 base, with 8 bases lying between them. This CDR3 spans 13 amino acids. Germline assignment: CDR1 SQVTM and CDR2 ANQGSEA. CDR3 sequence (DNA): TGCAGCGTTGAACGGGGACGGAACACTGAAGCTTTCTTT. Translation: CSVERGRNTEAFF.

The rearrangement links TRBV24-1 to TRBJ1-2; 9 bases are a match to TRBD1. Germline V gives CDR1 KGHDR, CDR2 SFDVKD. The CDR3 runs 13 residues. V shed 6 bases and J 6 bases; nucleotides not matched to a gene: 4. CDR3 amino acids: CATSRWTGDGYTF. Written as DNA, the CDR3 is TGTGCCACCAGTAGATGGACAGGGGATGGCTACACCTTC.

The chain links TRBV20-1 to TRBJ1-1, with D perhaps matching TRBD1 (6 bases). The CDR3 is made up of 14 amino acids. Per the germline V gene, CDR1 is DFQATT and CDR2 is SNEGSKA (reference sequence). V was clipped by 0 bases and J by 4 bases, with 12 bases between them. The CDR3 spells CSARDHTGPTEAFF. The CDR3 coding sequence is TGCAGTGCTAGAGATCATACAGGGCCCACTGAAGCTTTCTTT.